The text below deals with one TCR beta chain. What it binds is unknown. Here immunoSEQ multiplex PCR was the method, and the copy in TCRdb shows in-frame clones only, minus some. Of approximately 15,000 clones in the sample, approximately 72% were seen once. These data originate in a study of ipilimumab plus nivolumab after autologous stem cell transplantation. Study details: A median of about 8 nivolumab and about 5 ipilimumab doses were given.

Checkpoint therapy with ipilimumab 1 mg/kg began 14 to 28 days after transplant. Patients got 3 mg/kg IV nivolumab weeks 1, 4, 7, 10, then biweekly through week 26. CDR3 length: 12 amino acids. Germline V CDR1 and CDR2: MNHEY, SMNVEV (reference sequence). Between the trimmed V and J ends, which lost 10 bases and 7 bases, there was a span of 17 bases. Broader study findings: The authors say TCR, Treg and microbiome findings warrant further study.

The receptor comes from a male donor with primary mediastinal lymphoma. The J gene is TRBJ2-7, the V gene TRBV27; D not certain. Source: PBMCs, taken in a trial of ipilimumab plus nivolumab as post-transplant consolidation. The CDR3 loop is CATDPPRMEQYF. The CDR3 DNA reads as TGTGCCACCGACCCCCCCCGAATGGAGCAGTACTTC.